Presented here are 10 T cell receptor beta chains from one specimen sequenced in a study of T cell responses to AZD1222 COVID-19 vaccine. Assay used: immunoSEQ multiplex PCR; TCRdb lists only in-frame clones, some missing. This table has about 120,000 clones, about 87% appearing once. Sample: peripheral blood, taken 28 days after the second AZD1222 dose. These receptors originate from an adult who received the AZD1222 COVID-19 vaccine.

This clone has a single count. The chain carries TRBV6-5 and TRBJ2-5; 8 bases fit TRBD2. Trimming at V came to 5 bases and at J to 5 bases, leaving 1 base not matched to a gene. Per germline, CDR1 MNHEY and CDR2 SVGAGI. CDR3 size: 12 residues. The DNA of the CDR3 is TGTGCCAGCAGTCGGGGGGGGGAGACCCAGTACTTC. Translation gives CASSRGGETQYF.

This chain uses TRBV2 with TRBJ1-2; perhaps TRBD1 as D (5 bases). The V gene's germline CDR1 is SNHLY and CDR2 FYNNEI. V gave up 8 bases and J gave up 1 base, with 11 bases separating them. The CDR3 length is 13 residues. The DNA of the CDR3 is TGTGCCAGCGGGGCAGTAAGTAACTATGGCTACACCTTC. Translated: CASGAVSNYGYTF.

CDR3 sequence: CASSLDLGRRVTGELFF. As DNA, the CDR3 is TGTGCCAGCAGCTTAGATCTCGGACGGAGGGTTACCGGGGAGCTGTTTTTT. The rearrangement uses TRBV11-3 and TRBJ2-2; D may be TRBD2 (6 bases). Germline V gene sequence: CDR1 SGHNT, CDR2 YENEEA. Trimming took 0 bases from V and 5 from J, leaving 16 bases between them. The CDR3 runs to 17 residues.

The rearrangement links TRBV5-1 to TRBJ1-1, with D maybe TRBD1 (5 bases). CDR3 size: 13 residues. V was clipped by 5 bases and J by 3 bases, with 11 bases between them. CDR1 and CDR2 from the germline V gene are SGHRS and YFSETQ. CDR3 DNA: TGCGCCAGCAGTTCGCAGGGTGACACTGAAGCTTTCTTT. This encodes CASSSQGDTEAFF.

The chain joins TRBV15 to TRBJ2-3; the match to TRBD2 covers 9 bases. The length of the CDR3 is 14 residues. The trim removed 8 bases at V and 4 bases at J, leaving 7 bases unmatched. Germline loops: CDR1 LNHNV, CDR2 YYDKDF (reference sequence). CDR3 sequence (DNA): TGTGCCACCGGGCGCGGGAGGGCCCCAGATACGCAGTATTTT. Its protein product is CATGRGRAPDTQYF.

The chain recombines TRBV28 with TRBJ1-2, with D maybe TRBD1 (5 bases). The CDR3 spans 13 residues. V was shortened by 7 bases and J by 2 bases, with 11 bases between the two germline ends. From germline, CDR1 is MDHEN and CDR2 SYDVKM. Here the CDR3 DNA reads TGTGCCAGCACCGTTGACAGCAACTATGGCTACACCTTC. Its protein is CASTVDSNYGYTF.

The CDR3 protein is CASSLYRESNQPQHF. DNA for the CDR3: TGTGCCAGCAGTTTATACCGGGAGAGCAATCAGCCCCAGCATTTT. The chain has TRBV27 and TRBJ1-5; no definite D call. Per germline, CDR1 MNHEY and CDR2 SMNVEV (reference sequence). Trimming pared 1 base from V and 1 base from J, leaving 8 bases between. The CDR3 covers 15 residues.

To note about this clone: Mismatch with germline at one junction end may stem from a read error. CDR3 protein: CASGLGPPGQGYEQYF. CDR3 nucleotides: TGTGCTAGTGGCTTGGGGCCACCGGGACAGGGATACGAGCAGTACTTC. The chain has TRBV12-5 and TRBJ2-7, with 9 bases lining up with TRBD1. The CDR3 totals 16 residues. Per germline, CDR1 LGHNT and CDR2 FRNRAP.

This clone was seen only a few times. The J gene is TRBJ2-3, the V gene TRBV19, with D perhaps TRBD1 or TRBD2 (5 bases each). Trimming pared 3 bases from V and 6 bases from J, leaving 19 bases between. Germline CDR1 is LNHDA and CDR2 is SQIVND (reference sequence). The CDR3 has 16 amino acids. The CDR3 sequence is CASSILGTPSQDTQYF. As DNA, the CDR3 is TGTGCCAGTAGTATCCTCGGGACCCCCAGCCAGGATACGCAGTATTTT.

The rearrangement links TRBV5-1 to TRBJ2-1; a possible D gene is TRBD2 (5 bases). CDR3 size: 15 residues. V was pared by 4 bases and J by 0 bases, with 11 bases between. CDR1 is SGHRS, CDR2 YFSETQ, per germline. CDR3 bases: TGCGCCAGCAGCCCCAGCGGAGTCTCCTACAATGAGCAGTTCTTC. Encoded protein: CASSPSGVSYNEQFF.